Listed below are T cell receptor beta chains from one sample, sequenced in a study of blood T cells in healthy people across ages. Each CDR3 protein gets one entry after TCRdb re-called the 5' RACE reads with MiXCR. The sample includes hundreds of thousands of distinct CDR3 sequences, about 42% of them seen just once. The sample taken for sequencing was blood. These receptors were obtained from a man in his sixties in good health. Both conserved end residues are part of each CDR3. D genes are given only for firm matches. Clone size, where shown, is once, few, many, or a class for clones that have expanded.

v_gene: TRBV9
j_gene: TRBJ1-6
abundance: -
d_gene: TRBD1
CDR3aa: CASSVGGTGTNSPLHF
CDR3nt: TGTGCCAGCAGCGTAGGCGGGACAGGGACTAATTCACCCCTCCACTTT

v_gene: TRBV6-2/TRBV6-3
j_gene: TRBJ2-5
abundance: -
d_gene: TRBD1
CDR3aa: CASRPTGGDGNQYF
CDR3nt: TGTGCCAGCAGGCCCACAGGGGGCGACGGGAACCAGTACTTC

v_gene: TRBV5-1
j_gene: TRBJ2-1
abundance: -
d_gene: TRBD2
CDR3aa: CASSSSRGASMAFSYNEQFF
CDR3nt: TGCGCCAGCAGCTCTTCGCGGGGGGCGTCTATGGCCTTCTCCTACAATGAGCAGTTCTTC

v_gene: TRBV28
j_gene: TRBJ2-7
abundance: -
d_gene: -
CDR3aa: CASSLRGTPTYEQYF
CDR3nt: TGTGCCAGCAGTTTACGCGGGACTCCTACCTACGAGCAGTACTTC

v_gene: TRBV10-2
j_gene: TRBJ1-6
abundance: -
d_gene: TRBD1
CDR3aa: CASNDRGLNSPLHF
CDR3nt: TGCGCCAGCAACGACAGGGGGCTTAATTCACCCCTCCACTTT

v_gene: TRBV7-2
j_gene: TRBJ2-2
abundance: many
d_gene: -
CDR3aa: CASSLDSPNTGELFF
CDR3nt: TGTGCCAGCAGCTTGGATAGCCCGAACACCGGGGAGCTGTTTTTT

v_gene: TRBV7-8
j_gene: TRBJ2-3
abundance: few
d_gene: TRBD2
CDR3aa: CASSLDAGGRSDTQYF
CDR3nt: TGTGCCAGCAGCTTAGATGCGGGGGGGCGTTCAGATACGCAGTATTTT

v_gene: TRBV3-1
j_gene: TRBJ2-7
abundance: few
d_gene: TRBD1
CDR3aa: CASSPIVAGTVEQYF
CDR3nt: TGTGCCAGCAGCCCCATCGTCGCCGGGACAGTCGAGCAGTACTTC

v_gene: TRBV12-3/TRBV12-4
j_gene: TRBJ1-5
abundance: few
d_gene: -
CDR3aa: CASSLSQEKNQPQHF
CDR3nt: TGTGCCAGCAGTTTATCCCAGGAAAAAAATCAGCCCCAGCATTTT

v_gene: TRBV5-5
j_gene: TRBJ2-5
abundance: -
d_gene: -
CDR3aa: CASRLGQEETQYF
CDR3nt: TGTGCCAGCAGGCTAGGGCAGGAGGAGACCCAGTACTTC

v_gene: TRBV10-1
j_gene: TRBJ2-3
abundance: -
d_gene: -
CDR3aa: CASRGAAQSTDTQYF
CDR3nt: TGCGCCAGCCGTGGAGCAGCCCAATCCACAGATACGCAGTATTTT

v_gene: TRBV20-1
j_gene: TRBJ2-1
abundance: -
d_gene: -
CDR3aa: CSATIEGGSRNEQFF
CDR3nt: TGCAGTGCTACAATCGAGGGGGGGAGCCGGAATGAGCAGTTCTTC

v_gene: TRBV30
j_gene: TRBJ2-5
abundance: few
d_gene: -
CDR3aa: CAGSVQETQYF
CDR3nt: TGTGCCGGGAGTGTACAGGAGACCCAGTACTTC

v_gene: TRBV7-2
j_gene: TRBJ2-3
abundance: many
d_gene: -
CDR3aa: CASRGSTDTQYF
CDR3nt: TGTGCCAGCAGGGGTAGCACAGATACGCAGTATTTT

v_gene: TRBV20-1
j_gene: TRBJ1-1
abundance: once
d_gene: TRBD1
CDR3aa: CRGDRRDTEAFF
CDR3nt: TGCAGAGGGGACAGGAGGGACACTGAAGCTTTCTTT

v_gene: TRBV7-2
j_gene: TRBJ2-5
abundance: -
d_gene: TRBD1
CDR3aa: CASSRTGNPETQYF
CDR3nt: TGTGCCAGCAGCCGGACAGGGAATCCGGAGACCCAGTACTTC

v_gene: TRBV9
j_gene: TRBJ1-2
abundance: -
d_gene: TRBD1
CDR3aa: CASSPGQDLYGYTF
CDR3nt: TGTGCCAGCAGCCCGGGACAGGACCTCTATGGCTACACCTTC

v_gene: TRBV9
j_gene: TRBJ2-3
abundance: few
d_gene: TRBD1
CDR3aa: CASSVEMNIGQGSTDTQYF
CDR3nt: TGTGCCAGCAGCGTAGAAATGAATATCGGACAGGGCTCCACAGATACGCAGTATTTT

v_gene: TRBV7-2
j_gene: TRBJ2-7
abundance: few
d_gene: -
CDR3aa: CASSLRVYEQYF
CDR3nt: TGTGCCAGCAGCTTAAGAGTCTACGAGCAGTACTTC

v_gene: TRBV4-3
j_gene: TRBJ2-3
abundance: -
d_gene: -
CDR3aa: CASSQEPGSTDTQYF
CDR3nt: TGCGCCAGCAGCCAAGAACCTGGCAGCACAGATACGCAGTATTTT

v_gene: TRBV7-2
j_gene: TRBJ2-5
abundance: few
d_gene: -
CDR3aa: CANQETQYF
CDR3nt: TGTGCCAATCAAGAGACCCAGTACTTC

v_gene: TRBV20-1
j_gene: TRBJ2-4
abundance: -
d_gene: TRBD2
CDR3aa: CSARGAGGPSGIQYF
CDR3nt: TGCAGTGCTAGAGGAGCGGGGGGGCCGTCGGGCATTCAGTACTTC

v_gene: TRBV18
j_gene: TRBJ1-2
abundance: -
d_gene: TRBD1
CDR3aa: CASSPSGTGDGYTF
CDR3nt: TGTGCCAGCTCACCTTCCGGGACAGGGGATGGCTACACCTTC

v_gene: TRBV3-1
j_gene: TRBJ2-3
abundance: few
d_gene: -
CDR3aa: CASSQGGGGSTDTQYF
CDR3nt: TGTGCCAGCAGCCAAGGGGGTGGGGGCAGCACAGATACGCAGTATTTT

v_gene: TRBV29-1
j_gene: TRBJ1-4
abundance: -
d_gene: TRBD1
CDR3aa: CSYRDRGNEKLFF
CDR3nt: TGCAGCTACCGGGACAGGGGAAATGAAAAACTGTTTTTT

v_gene: TRBV18
j_gene: TRBJ2-5
abundance: -
d_gene: -
CDR3aa: CASSPISGEETQYF
CDR3nt: TGTGCCAGCTCACCAATCTCGGGAGAAGAGACCCAGTACTTC

v_gene: TRBV20-1
j_gene: TRBJ1-1
abundance: -
d_gene: -
CDR3aa: CSASGAGWTEAFF
CDR3nt: TGCAGTGCTAGTGGGGCAGGATGGACTGAAGCTTTCTTT

v_gene: TRBV28
j_gene: TRBJ2-5
abundance: -
d_gene: -
CDR3aa: CASNSRMRGSQETQYF
CDR3nt: TGTGCCAGCAACTCTCGCATGAGAGGGTCCCAAGAGACCCAGTACTTC

v_gene: TRBV15
j_gene: TRBJ2-3
abundance: -
d_gene: TRBD2
CDR3aa: CATSRGLGPDTQYF
CDR3nt: TGTGCCACCAGCAGGGGACTAGGACCCGATACGCAGTATTTT

v_gene: TRBV5-8
j_gene: TRBJ1-2
abundance: -
d_gene: TRBD1
CDR3aa: CASSLWTGGHGYTF
CDR3nt: TGTGCCAGCAGCTTATGGACAGGGGGTCATGGCTACACCTTC

v_gene: TRBV20-1
j_gene: TRBJ2-5
abundance: few
d_gene: TRBD2
CDR3aa: CSARGVAGGPQETQYF
CDR3nt: TGCAGTGCTCGGGGAGTAGCGGGGGGGCCTCAAGAGACCCAGTACTTC

v_gene: TRBV7-9
j_gene: TRBJ2-5
abundance: many
d_gene: -
CDR3aa: CASSLTGGQETQYF
CDR3nt: TGTGCCAGCAGCTTGACAGGTGGACAAGAGACCCAGTACTTC

v_gene: TRBV12-3/TRBV12-4
j_gene: TRBJ2-3
abundance: -
d_gene: TRBD1
CDR3aa: CASRPGQGRSTDAQYF
CDR3nt: TGTGCCAGCAGGCCGGGACAGGGGAGAAGCACAGATGCGCAGTATTTT

v_gene: TRBV7-9
j_gene: TRBJ2-1
abundance: -
d_gene: TRBD1
CDR3aa: CASSSRQGNEQFF
CDR3nt: TGTGCCAGCAGCTCCAGACAGGGGAATGAGCAGTTCTTC

v_gene: TRBV4-3
j_gene: TRBJ1-1
abundance: few
d_gene: -
CDR3aa: CASSQDSTGNTEAFF
CDR3nt: TGCGCCAGCAGCCAAGATAGTACGGGGAACACTGAAGCTTTCTTT

v_gene: TRBV7-2
j_gene: TRBJ2-7
abundance: -
d_gene: -
CDR3aa: CASSSARGYEQYF
CDR3nt: TGTGCCAGCAGTTCCGCACGGGGTTACGAGCAGTACTTC

v_gene: TRBV20-1
j_gene: TRBJ2-1
abundance: many
d_gene: -
CDR3aa: CSARGGGRSGISYNEQFF
CDR3nt: TGCAGTGCTAGAGGTGGGGGGAGATCGGGAATTTCCTACAATGAGCAGTTCTTC

v_gene: TRBV3-1
j_gene: TRBJ2-3
abundance: few
d_gene: -
CDR3aa: CASSQGSGTQYF
CDR3nt: TGTGCCAGCAGCCAAGGCAGTGGTACGCAGTATTTT

v_gene: TRBV7-2
j_gene: TRBJ1-2
abundance: once
d_gene: -
CDR3aa: CASSLDPGVWGGYTF
CDR3nt: TGTGCCAGCAGCTTAGATCCAGGGGTTTGGGGTGGCTACACCTTC

v_gene: TRBV5-6
j_gene: TRBJ1-1
abundance: few
d_gene: TRBD1
CDR3aa: CASSLGQGWGSEAFF
CDR3nt: TGTGCCAGCAGCTTGGGACAGGGCTGGGGTTCTGAAGCTTTCTTT

v_gene: TRBV20-1
j_gene: TRBJ2-7
abundance: once
d_gene: -
CDR3aa: CSARVSGAIGDEQYF
CDR3nt: TGCAGTGCTAGGGTATCAGGGGCAATCGGAGACGAGCAGTACTTC

v_gene: TRBV4-3
j_gene: TRBJ1-1
abundance: few
d_gene: -
CDR3aa: CASSQEPGGNTEAFF
CDR3nt: TGCGCCAGCAGCCAAGAACCGGGCGGTAACACTGAAGCTTTCTTT

v_gene: TRBV4-3
j_gene: TRBJ1-2
abundance: once
d_gene: -
CDR3aa: CASSQDLTNDLYGYTF
CDR3nt: TGCGCCAGCAGCCAAGATTTAACAAACGATCTCTATGGCTACACCTTC

v_gene: TRBV5-1
j_gene: TRBJ2-4
abundance: many
d_gene: -
CDR3aa: CASSLDSQNIQYF
CDR3nt: TGCGCCAGCAGCTTGGACAGCCAAAACATTCAGTACTTC

v_gene: TRBV5-5
j_gene: TRBJ1-1
abundance: -
d_gene: -
CDR3aa: CASSSIAPSEAAFF
CDR3nt: TGTGCCAGCAGCTCCATCGCCCCCTCAGAGGCAGCTTTCTTT

v_gene: TRBV4-3
j_gene: TRBJ2-7
abundance: -
d_gene: -
CDR3aa: CASSQVGGAKAYEQYF
CDR3nt: TGCGCCAGCAGCCAAGTTGGGGGGGCGAAAGCCTACGAGCAGTACTTC

v_gene: TRBV6-5
j_gene: TRBJ2-1
abundance: -
d_gene: -
CDR3aa: CASSPGPIRYEQFF
CDR3nt: TGTGCCAGCAGCCCAGGACCGATCCGATATGAGCAGTTCTTC

v_gene: TRBV10-3
j_gene: TRBJ1-1
abundance: -
d_gene: TRBD1
CDR3aa: CAISESGDRGPTEAFF
CDR3nt: TGTGCCATCAGTGAGTCAGGAGACAGGGGGCCCACTGAAGCTTTCTTT

v_gene: TRBV5-1
j_gene: TRBJ1-2
abundance: few
d_gene: -
CDR3aa: CASSSGGRGPYGYTF
CDR3nt: TGCGCCAGCAGCTCGGGGGGGAGAGGTCCATATGGCTACACCTTC

v_gene: TRBV12-3/TRBV12-4
j_gene: TRBJ2-7
abundance: -
d_gene: -
CDR3aa: CASRTSQLDYEQYF
CDR3nt: TGTGCCAGCAGAACTAGCCAACTCGACTACGAGCAGTACTTC

v_gene: TRBV2
j_gene: TRBJ2-4
abundance: -
d_gene: -
CDR3aa: CASSLDGALAKNIQYF
CDR3nt: TGTGCCAGCAGTCTAGACGGCGCTCTAGCCAAAAACATTCAGTACTTC